This record covers a single T cell receptor beta chain. Its antigen specificity is not known. No much larger clone exists at a distance of one base, and base qualities are not known. The time point tag for this specimen amounts to: about 28 days (+/-7) after the second vaccine dose. AZD1222 recipients whose second dose came at about 4 weeks and those whose second dose came at about 12 weeks were combined into one group, since spike-specific TCR depth and breadth did not differ between the two schedules. Vaccinee samples were obtained from the UK trials COV001 and COV002, which included a single-blind randomized controlled phase 2/3 trial of AZD1222 (ChAdOx1 nCoV-19) in healthy adults. For TCRbeta chain sequencing, PBMC samples were collected from trial participants at day 0 and at day 28 after the second dose. The sample belongs to a study of T cell responses to AZD1222 COVID-19 vaccine (dated by TCRdb to the early 2020s). Broadly, across the study: TCR sequencing was performed for about 250 trial participants, of whom around 200 were given two doses of AZD1222 and approximately 25 were given two doses of MenACWY control vaccine. Trial participants were enrolled by age into 18-55, 56-69 and 70-plus year subgroups, with roughly 150, 30 and 60 TCR-sequenced participants respectively.

The V and J ends are trimmed by 0 bases and 6 bases, leaving 9 bases between them. The CDR3 has 13 amino acids, counting the end cysteine and phenylalanine. Solely the CDR3 DNA is kept, with 39 bases framed from the first base. The germline V gene (reference sequence) sets CDR1 to SGHKS and CDR2 to YYEKEE. Overall study results and their limits: In the small 56-69-year group, the increase in depth fell short of significance, most likely because of low power. Epitopes outside the regions mutated in the B.1.351 and B.1.1.7 variants were reportedly recognized by nearly half of the unique spike-specific TCRs. Because no samples from the day 14 peak response were available, repertoires could be characterized only after the peak T cell response. CD4 TCRs associated with the vaccine covered the entire spike protein, and the dominant responses were in regions 160-218 and 743-854. A significant rise in spike-specific TCR breadth and depth was observed after two AZD1222 doses relative to day 0 and relative to MenACWY recipients. Participants were mostly white British, with more females than males. The authors suggested clonal diversity may have been underestimated. Only six or seven AZD1222 recipients were SARS-CoV-2 seropositive at baseline, limiting conclusions about previously exposed vaccinees.

The CDR3 regions of human TCRbeta chains were analyzed by immunosequencing. Under the source paper's analysis protocol: TCRs in the repertoires were compared against a reference library of SARS-CoV-2-specific TCRs that had been generated with the MIRA antigen-specificity platform. Breadth meant the fraction of unique TCRs that were SARS-CoV-2-associated, whereas depth meant the fraction of total T cells that were SARS-CoV-2-associated. Using the MIRA data, every spike-specific TCR was mapped to the spike region that the TCR reacted to and assigned to either a CD4 or a CD8 class. Log10-transformed breadth and depth values were compared by one-way ANOVA with Sidak's multiple comparisons tests. The source is immuneACCESS, and TCRdb retained only in-frame sequences with V and J called. Part of the clones is not carried over; for the studies checked, unresolved V genes explain less than half of this, and the remainder is unexplained. The V and J calls and clone size are taken from that table; D and trimming were inferred from the DNA. For this sample there are some 150,000 clones; over 75% appear just once. Clones ranked in the top ten supply under 4% of the sample.

Sequenced material: peripheral blood, taken 28 days after the second AZD1222 dose. The rearranged chain carries TRBV5-5 and TRBJ1-1; the D gene remains uncertain. The sequence was obtained from an adult who received the AZD1222 COVID-19 vaccine. For the CDR3, the sequence is CASSLVSQPEAFF. The sequenced DNA is TGTGCCAGCAGCTTGGTATCACAGCCTGAAGCTTTCTTT.